This TCR beta chain originates from a study of PD-1 blockade in classical Hodgkin lymphoma. As to this clone: Antigen: not known.

TCRdb's copy holds only in-frame clones and misses some; the assay was immunoSEQ multiplex PCR. Of under 80,000 clones detected, more than 85% appear once; the ten largest clones hold less than 3.5%. From germline, CDR1 is LNHDA and CDR2 SQIVND (reference sequence). J lost 4 bases, V lost 5 bases, and 14 bases had no gene match. CDR3 length equals 17 residues. General study points: Diminished baseline TCR diversity has been reported in newly diagnosed patients relative to healthy donors.

The time point here: newly diagnosed, previously untreated cHL patient sample. This TCR derives from a human donor with classical Hodgkin lymphoma. The chain combines TRBV19 with TRBJ1-1; 9 bases fit TRBD1. The sequenced sample consisted of peripheral blood mononuclear cells (PBMCs). This chain's CDR3 is CASSHLQGAGVITEAFF. CDR3 DNA: TGTGCCAGTAGTCATTTACAGGGGGCAGGGGTCATCACTGAAGCTTTCTTT.